Listed here are 4 T cell receptor beta chains from one sample, sequenced in a study of OX40 agonist ivuxolimab in advanced cancers. Assay: immunoSEQ multiplex PCR; the TCRdb copy retains only in-frame clones and omits some. Of about 62,000 clones listed, around 84% were seen once; the top ten hold 4%. The sample was CD4+ or CD8+ T cells sorted from blood, taken in a trial of the OX40 agonist ivuxolimab. Receptors originate from an adult with an advanced solid tumor such as melanoma, head and neck, liver or kidney cancer.

This clone is a singleton in its sample. The chain recombines TRBV6-6 with TRBJ2-2, with TRBD1 matching 9 bases. The CDR3 covers 16 residues. V trimming: 2 bases; J trimming: 1 base; junction bases outside the gene matches: 2. CDR1 is MNHNY and CDR2 is SVGAGI in the germline V gene (reference sequence). The CDR3: CASSYGTGRNTGELFF. In DNA form, the CDR3 reads TGTGCCAGCAGTTACGGGACAGGGAGGAACACCGGGGAGCTGTTTTTT.

The rearrangement links TRBV5-1 to TRBJ2-3; weak D call: TRBD2 (5 bases). The ends were cut back, 0 bases at V and 2 bases at J, with 10 bases in the middle. Germline CDR1 SGHRS, CDR2 YFSETQ. The CDR3 contains 15 residues. The CDR3 reads CASSLEAVYTDTQYF. For the CDR3, the DNA is TGCGCCAGCAGCTTGGAAGCGGTCTACACAGATACGCAGTATTTT. The complete variable domain, with remaining parts taken from reference TRBV5-1 and TRBJ2-3, reads KAGVTQTPRYLIKTRGQQVTLSCSPISGHRSVSWYQQTPGQGLQFLFEYFSETQRNKGNFPGRFSGRQFSNSRSEMNVSTLELGDSALYLCASSLEAVYTDTQYFGPGTRLTVL.

V is TRBV19 and J is TRBJ2-1, with TRBD1 matching 8 bases. V dropped 3 bases and J dropped 6; count of bases not matched to a gene: 4. This CDR3 has 14 amino acids. Germline-derived CDR1 and CDR2 are LNHDA and SQIVND (reference sequence). CDR3 sequence (DNA): TGTGCCAGTAGTATCGCAGGGGGCTTCAATGAGCAGTTCTTC. It translates to CASSIAGGFNEQFF.

A few counts support this clone. This chain connects TRBV6-5 to TRBJ1-5, with a possible D match to TRBD1 (5 bases). This CDR3 has 14 residues. Germline values: CDR1 MNHEY, CDR2 SVGAGI. V dropped 3 bases and J dropped 6 bases, with 12 bases sitting between them. CDR3 in DNA: TGTGCCAGCAGTTATTCAGGGTCCGGTCAGCCCCAGCATTTT. This translates into CASSYSGSGQPQHF.